This T cell receptor beta chain was captured by sequencing in a study of T cells in Graves' hyperthyroidism and ophthalmopathy. The investigators amplified TCR beta CDR3 regions from RNA transcripts. HTBI primers were the set used in a first-round RT-PCR of the TCR CDR3. TCRdb reprocessed the multiplex PCR reads with MiXCR, giving one entry per CDR3 protein. The sample lists hundreds of thousands of distinct CDR3 sequences; approximately 20% were seen once. The CDR3 is 12 residues long. Germline CDR1 SGHRS, CDR2 YFSETQ. Trimming cost V 5 bases and J 5 bases, with 11 bases left between them. Findings of the study overall: Also found in blood were most expanded thyroid clonotypes above 0.001.

This clonotype has a handful of counts. Its target is unknown. Patients aged 18 to 65 had newly diagnosed hyperthyroidism lasting under 2 months. Fresh peripheral blood, around 9.2 ml of it, supplied the PBMCs. The chain couples TRBV5-1 to TRBJ2-7; the D is unclear. This receptor was identified in a woman aged 18-29 years with Graves' hyperthyroidism. Sample: blood. This chain's CDR3 is CASRYQQDEQYF. CDR3 DNA: TGCGCCAGCAGATATCAACAAGACGAGCAGTACTTC. The variable domain in full, with the rest retrieved from reference TRBV5-1 and TRBJ2-7, is KAGVTQTPRYLIKTRGQQVTLSCSPISGHRSVSWYQQTPGQGLQFLFEYFSETQRNKGNFPGRFSGRQFSNSRSEMNVSTLELGDSALYLCASRYQQDEQYFGPGTRLTVT.